Listed here are 5 T cell receptor beta chains from one sample, sequenced in a study of cytomegalovirus exposure and HLA in healthy donors. Using immunoSEQ multiplex PCR, the repertoire was profiled, and TCRdb retains in-frame clones only, with some absent. The sample holds about 65,000 clones, 85% to 95% seen once. The sample consisted of PBMCs. These receptors all stem from a man between 18 and 29 years old in good health and CMV-seropositive.

The chain uses TRBV30 and TRBJ2-1; 12 bases line up with TRBD2. The trim removed 2 bases at V and 7 bases at J, leaving 12 bases unmatched. Looked up from germline, CDR1 is GTSNPN and CDR2 is SVGIG (reference sequence). The CDR3 consists of 17 residues. The CDR3 DNA is TGTGCCTGGAGTTGGGGGTGGACTAGCGGGATTATTAATGAGCAGTTCTTC. Amino acid sequence: CAWSWGWTSGIINEQFF.

The J gene is TRBJ2-7, the V gene TRBV7-2; no definite D call. The CDR3 consists of 16 residues. CDR1 and CDR2 from the germline V gene are SGHTA and FQGNSA. V lost 2 bases and J lost 3, with 17 bases in between. The CDR3 loop reads CASSLSPDLSYYEQYF. The CDR3, as DNA: TGTGCCAGCAGCTTATCCCCCGACTTGTCTTACTACGAGCAGTACTTC.

The chain joins TRBV7-6 to TRBJ2-1; 7 positions match TRBD1. J lost 6 bases, V lost 3 bases, and 8 bases had no gene match. The CDR3 covers 15 residues. The germline CDR1 and CDR2 sequences are SGHVS and FNYEAQ. CDR3 DNA: TGTGCCAGCAGCTTCCATGAGGGGGCCCTCAATGAGCAGTTCTTC. Amino acid sequence: CASSFHEGALNEQFF.

The J gene is TRBJ1-4, the V gene TRBV23-1; 9 bases are a match to TRBD1. TRBV23-1 is an ORF; its function is uncertain. The J segment lost 7 bases and the V segment lost 4 bases, leaving 19 bases of the junction unmatched. The CDR3 runs 19 residues. CDR3 residues: CASSRTGTGKDPWCEKLFF. DNA for the CDR3: TGCGCCAGCAGTCGAACCGGGACAGGGAAGGACCCTTGGTGTGAAAAACTGTTTTTT.

For this clone: Other DNA sequences in this specimen translate into the identical CDR3. The CDR3 spells CASSPAEGGGANVLTF. Here the CDR3 DNA reads TGTGCCAGCAGTCCGGCTGAGGGCGGTGGGGCCAACGTCCTGACTTTC. This chain connects TRBV28 to TRBJ2-6, with TRBD2 as a possible D gene (5 bases). This CDR3 has 16 residues. CDR1 and CDR2 from the germline V gene are MDHEN and SYDVKM. Trimming removed 5 bases at V and 3 bases at J, with 14 bases between. The variable domain in full, with the rest retrieved from reference TRBV28 and TRBJ2-6, is DVKVTQSSRYLVKRTGEKVFLECVQDMDHENMFWYRQDPGLGLRLIYFSYDVKMKEKGDIPEGYSVSREKKERFSLILESASTNQTSMYLCASSPAEGGGANVLTFGAGSRLTVL.